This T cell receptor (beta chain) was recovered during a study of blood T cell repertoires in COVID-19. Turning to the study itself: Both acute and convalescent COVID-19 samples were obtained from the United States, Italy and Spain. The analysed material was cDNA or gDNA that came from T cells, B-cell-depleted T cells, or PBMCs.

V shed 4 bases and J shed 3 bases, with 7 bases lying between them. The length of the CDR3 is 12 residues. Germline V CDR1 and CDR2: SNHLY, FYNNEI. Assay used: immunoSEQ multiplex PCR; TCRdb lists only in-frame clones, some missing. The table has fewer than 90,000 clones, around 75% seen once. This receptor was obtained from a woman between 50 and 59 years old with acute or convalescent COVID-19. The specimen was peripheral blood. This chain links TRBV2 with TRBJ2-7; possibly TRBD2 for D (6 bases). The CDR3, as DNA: TGTGCCAGCAGTGTGGGGGGCTACGAGCAGTACTTC. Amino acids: CASSVGGYEQYF.